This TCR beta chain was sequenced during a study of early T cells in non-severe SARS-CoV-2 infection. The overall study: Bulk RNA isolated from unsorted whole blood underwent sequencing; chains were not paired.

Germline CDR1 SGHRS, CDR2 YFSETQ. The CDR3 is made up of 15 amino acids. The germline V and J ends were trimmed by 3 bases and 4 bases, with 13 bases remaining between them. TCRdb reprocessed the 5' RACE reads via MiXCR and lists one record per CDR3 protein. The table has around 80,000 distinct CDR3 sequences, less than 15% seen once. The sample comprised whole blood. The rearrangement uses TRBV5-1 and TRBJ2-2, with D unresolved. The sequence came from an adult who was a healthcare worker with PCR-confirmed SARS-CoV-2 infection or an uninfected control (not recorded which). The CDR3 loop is CASSSEPSGTGELFF. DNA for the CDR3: TGCGCCAGCAGCTCGGAACCTAGTGGCACCGGGGAGCTGTTTTTT.